The present T cell receptor beta chain was sequenced within a study of response to subunit inactivated influenza vaccine. This CDR3 is built from 16 residues. The J segment lost 1 base and the V segment lost 4 bases, leaving 7 bases of the junction unmatched. The germline V gene encodes CDR1 KGHDR and CDR2 SFDVKD. Whole-study findings and limits: Each seasonal influenza vaccination, the authors suggested, recruits few new T cells.

This clonotype has just a few counts. The antigen remains unidentified. Using its own MiXCR run on the RT-PCR reads, TCRdb lists one record per CDR3 protein. Of about half a million distinct CDR3 sequences listed, 11% were seen once; the top ten hold about an eighth. This chain joins TRBV24-1 and TRBJ2-7; 9 positions match TRBD2. The source was PBMCs from blood, collected 45 days after vaccination. The sequence derives from a man aged 45-60 years who received an inactivated influenza vaccine. The CDR3 DNA sequence: TGTGCCACCAGTGACCCGAGCGGGGGGCCTTCCTACGAGCAGTACTTC. It codes for CATSDPSGGPSYEQYF.